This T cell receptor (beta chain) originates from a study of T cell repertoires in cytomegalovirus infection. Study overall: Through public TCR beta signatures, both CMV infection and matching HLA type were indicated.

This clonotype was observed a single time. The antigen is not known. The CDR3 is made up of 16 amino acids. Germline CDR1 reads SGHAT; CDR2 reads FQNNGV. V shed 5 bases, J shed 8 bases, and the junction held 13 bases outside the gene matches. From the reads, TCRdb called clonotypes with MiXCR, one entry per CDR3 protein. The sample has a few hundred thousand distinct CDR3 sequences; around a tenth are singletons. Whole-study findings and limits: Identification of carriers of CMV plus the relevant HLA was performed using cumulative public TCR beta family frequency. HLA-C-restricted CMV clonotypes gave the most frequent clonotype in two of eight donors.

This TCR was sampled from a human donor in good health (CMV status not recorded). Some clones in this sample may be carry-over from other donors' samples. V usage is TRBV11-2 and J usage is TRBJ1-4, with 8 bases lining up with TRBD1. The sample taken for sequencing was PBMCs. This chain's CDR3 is CASSPLRTGLREKLFF. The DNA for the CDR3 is TGTGCCAGCAGCCCTCTCAGGACAGGGCTGAGGGAAAAACTGTTTTTT.